This TCR beta chain emerged from a study of CD8 T cells in ankylosing spondylitis. The table lists this clonotype with many counts. Antigen unknown. The CDR3 covers 14 residues. Trimming cost V 1 base and J 5 bases, with 11 bases left between them. CDR1 LGHNA and CDR2 YSLEER come from the germline V gene. Using quantitative 5'-RACE with molecular barcodes, the authors made TCR beta libraries. MiXCR, applied by TCRdb to the 5' RACE reads, yields one record per CDR3 protein. This repertoire shows about 100,000 distinct CDR3 sequences, about 8.5% found once; its top ten account for more than 9.5%. Study-wide results and limits: Fewer than ten highly homologous variants made up a TCR beta motif, and this motif appeared characteristic of ankylosing spondylitis blood.

The TCR was taken from a male donor with ankylosing spondylitis or in good health (not recorded which). Sequencing used blood, either unsorted or a sorted T cell fraction (not recorded which). The chain uses TRBV4-3 and TRBJ2-5; tentatively, D is TRBD2 (6 bases). CDR3 loop: CASSQAGEAETQYF. DNA for the CDR3: TGCGCCAGCAGCCAAGCGGGAGAGGCGGAGACCCAGTACTTC.